The 28 T cell receptor beta chains below all came from one sample that was sequenced in a study of blood T cell repertoires in COVID-19. The method was immunoSEQ multiplex PCR; TCRdb's version includes in-frame clones alone and lacks a portion of them. The data show some 130,000 clones, roughly 71% seen once. The specimen sequenced was peripheral blood. Source of these receptors: an elderly man with acute or convalescent COVID-19.

This chain joins TRBV10-3 and TRBJ2-7; 7 bases match TRBD1. The germline CDR1 and CDR2 sequences are ENHRY and SYGVKD. The CDR3 consists of 14 residues. V was pared by 6 bases and J by 0 bases, with 5 bases of the junction left unmatched. The CDR3 DNA reads as TGTGCCATCAGGGAAGGGACAGTCTCCTACGAGCAGTACTTC. The encoded protein is CAIREGTVSYEQYF.

The genes are TRBV7-9 and TRBJ2-2; possible D gene TRBD2, 5 bases. Trimming stripped 4 bases from V and 2 bases from J, with 17 bases between. From germline, CDR1 is SEHNR and CDR2 FQNEAQ (reference sequence). The CDR3 is 17 amino acids. The CDR3 DNA follows: TGTGCCAGCAGCTCTAGCCCGACTAACCTAAACACCGGGGAGCTGTTTTTT. This sequence encodes CASSSSPTNLNTGELFF. The variable domain in full, completed from reference TRBV7-9 and TRBJ2-2, reads DTGVSQNPRHKITKRGQNVTFRCDPISEHNRLYWYRQTLGQGPEFLTYFQNEAQLEKSRLLSDRFSAERPKGSFSTLEIQRTEQGDSAMYLCASSSSPTNLNTGELFFGEGSRLTVL.

This chain connects TRBV7-8 to TRBJ2-7, with 7 positions matching TRBD1. CDR1 SGHVS and CDR2 FQNEAQ come from the germline V gene. V shed 3 bases, J shed 5 bases, and the junction held 4 bases outside the gene matches. The CDR3 is 13 residues long. This chain's CDR3 is CASSLRQGNEQYF. For the CDR3, the DNA is TGTGCCAGCAGCTTGAGACAGGGAAACGAGCAGTACTTC.

CDR3 bases: TGCGCCAGCAGCTTGGCGGGGGGGCGTCACGAGCAGTACTTC. Its protein product is CASSLAGGRHEQYF. The rearrangement links TRBV5-1 to TRBJ2-7; 8 nucleotides align to TRBD2. CDR3 length: 14 amino acids. V lost 0 bases, J lost 5 bases, and 4 bases stayed unmatched. CDR1 and CDR2 from the germline V gene are SGHRS and YFSETQ.

The rearrangement joins TRBV2 to TRBJ1-2; D is unclear. The germline V gene encodes CDR1 SNHLY and CDR2 FYNNEI. The V gene lost 6 bases and the J gene lost 4 bases, with 15 bases spanning the gap. CDR3 length: 14 residues. The CDR3 reads CASRDGVISYGYTF. In nucleotides, the CDR3 is TGTGCCAGCAGGGACGGGGTTATCAGCTATGGCTACACCTTC. Complete variable domain (other parts from reference TRBV2 and TRBJ1-2): EPEVTQTPSHQVTQMGQEVILRCVPISNHLYFYWYRQILGQKVEFLVSFYNNEISEKSEIFDDQFSVERPDGSNFTLKIRSTKLEDSAMYFCASRDGVISYGYTFGSGTRLTVV.

The chain recombines TRBV4-2 with TRBJ2-7; D is perhaps TRBD1 (5 bases). CDR1 is LGHNA and CDR2 is YNFKEQ in the germline V gene. The V end lost 4 bases, the J end lost 2 bases, and 12 bases lay between the germline ends. The CDR3 is made up of 14 amino acids. The CDR3 protein is CASSPGHGPYEQYF. CDR3 coding DNA: TGTGCCAGCAGCCCAGGACACGGCCCCTACGAGCAGTACTTC.

The rearrangement joins TRBV19 to TRBJ1-1; D gene ambiguous. Looked up from germline, CDR1 is LNHDA and CDR2 is SQIVND (reference sequence). This CDR3 is 13 amino acids long. The V end lost 4 bases, the J end lost 1 base, and 7 bases lay between the germline ends. The CDR3 bases are TGTGCCAGTAGTACGGGGAAGAACACTGAAGCTTTCTTT. Protein product: CASSTGKNTEAFF.

The chain carries TRBV6-5 and TRBJ1-6; D gene uncertain. The length of the CDR3 is 11 residues. The germline V gene encodes CDR1 MNHEY and CDR2 SVGAGI. Trimming pared 7 bases from V and 9 bases from J, leaving 7 bases between. CDR3 in DNA: TGTGCCAGCACTATGTTTTCACCCCTCCACTTT. Its protein product is CASTMFSPLHF.

This clone appeared a few times. As DNA, the CDR3 is TGTGCCAGCAGTACTCGGGACAGTGTGGGCGGCTACACCTTC. As protein: CASSTRDSVGGYTF. This chain links TRBV7-2 with TRBJ1-2; TRBD1 matches at 7 bases. The germline CDR1 and CDR2 sequences are SGHTA and FQGNSA. V gave up 6 bases and J gave up 8 bases; unmatched junction bases: 12. This CDR3 comprises 14 residues.

CDR3 DNA sequence: TGTGCCAGCTCACCAACCCAGGGGGCTGAAAAACTGTTTTTT. This encodes CASSPTQGAEKLFF. The rearrangement uses TRBV18 and TRBJ1-4; 8 bases fit TRBD1. CDR1 and CDR2 from the germline V gene are KGHSH and LQKENI. Trimming at V came to 2 bases and at J to 7 bases, leaving 3 bases not matched to a gene. The CDR3 runs to 14 residues.

This clone was observed once. This sample includes further DNA sequences coding for the same CDR3. The V and J genes are TRBV29-1 and TRBJ2-3, with TRBD2 identical over 13 bases. Germline V gene data show CDR1 as SQVTM and CDR2 as ANQGSEA. The length of the CDR3 is 15 residues. V lost 6 bases, J lost 1 base, and 4 bases stayed unmatched. CDR3 residues: CSVAGTSGGTDTQYF. The CDR3 coding sequence is TGCAGCGTGGCCGGGACTAGCGGGGGCACAGATACGCAGTATTTT.

The chain couples TRBV12-3 or TRBV12-4 to TRBJ2-5; D is possibly TRBD2 (5 bases). Trimming removed 5 bases at V and 5 bases at J, with 12 bases between. This CDR3 is 13 amino acids long. CDR3: CASSPRPGETQYF. For the CDR3, the DNA is TGTGCCAGCAGTCCCCGGCCGGGGGAGACCCAGTACTTC.

The chain couples TRBV6-2 or TRBV6-3 to TRBJ1-6; D is unclear. Germline V gene data show CDR1 as MNHEY and CDR2 as SVGEGT. The V end was cut by 2 bases, the J end by 8 bases, with 10 bases between. The CDR3 sequence is 14 residues long. Written as DNA, the CDR3 is TGTGCCAGCAGTTACACTGCCCTTGATTCACCCCTCCACTTT. The encoded protein is CASSYTALDSPLHF.

This chain links TRBV29-1 with TRBJ2-1; no definite D call. V lost 6 bases to trimming and J lost 15 bases, with 18 bases between them. The CDR3 is made up of 11 amino acids. Germline values: CDR1 SQVTM, CDR2 ANQGSEA. DNA for the CDR3: TGCAGCGTCTTTACCGGGTCCTTATGGTTCTTC. Amino acid sequence: CSVFTGSLWFF.

V usage is TRBV7-6 and J usage is TRBJ2-1, with D uncertain. V was clipped by 3 bases and J by 5 bases, with 11 bases between them. CDR1 is SGHVS, CDR2 FNYEAQ, per germline. This CDR3 is 14 amino acids long. The DNA of the CDR3 is TGTGCCAGCAGCTTTGTCGGGTACCACAATGAGCAGTTCTTC. Its translation: CASSFVGYHNEQFF.

The chain combines TRBV3-1 (or the pseudogene TRBV3-2) with TRBJ2-7, with TRBD2 identical over 9 bases. V lost 6 bases, J lost 4 bases, and 10 bases stayed unmatched. This CDR3 has 15 residues. Germline values: CDR1 LGHDT, CDR2 YNNKEL (reference sequence). This chain's CDR3 is CASRGGSGGRYEQYF. CDR3 bases: TGTGCCAGCAGAGGGGGTAGCGGGGGAAGATACGAGCAGTACTTC.

CDR3 in amino acids: CASSTSGGARYEQYF. In nucleotides, the CDR3 is TGTGCCAGCAGCACTAGCGGGGGGGCTCGATACGAGCAGTACTTC. The chain is built from TRBV7-2 and TRBJ2-7, with 13 bases aligning to TRBD2. The CDR3 length is 15 residues. Germline loops: CDR1 SGHTA, CDR2 FQGNSA. V trimming: 5 bases; J trimming: 4 bases; junction bases outside the gene matches: 5.

The rearrangement links TRBV15 to TRBJ2-1; 14 positions match TRBD2. The V segment lost 5 bases and the J segment 6 bases; nucleotides outside the gene matches: 15. Germline V gives CDR1 LNHNV, CDR2 YYDKDF (reference sequence). The CDR3 is 19 amino acids. The CDR3 DNA reads as TGTGCCACCAGCCGAACGACTAGCGGGGGGGCCTCTTTTTTCAATGAGCAGTTCTTC. It yields the protein CATSRTTSGGASFFNEQFF.

The chain uses TRBV6-1 and TRBJ2-1; 8 positions agree with TRBD1. Germline CDR1 reads MNHNS; CDR2 reads SASEGT. The CDR3 runs 16 residues. The V and J ends lost 3 bases and 5 bases, in that order; junction bases with no gene match: 9. The CDR3 DNA reads as TGTGCCAGCAGTGACCAACCGGGACAGGCCAACAATGAGCAGTTCTTC. This sequence encodes CASSDQPGQANNEQFF.

This clone was observed many times. The rearrangement links TRBV11-2 to TRBJ2-6, with a tentative D call TRBD1 (5 bases). The CDR3 has 16 amino acids. Trimming took 7 bases from V and 0 from J, leaving 13 bases between them. CDR1 is SGHAT and CDR2 is FQNNGV in the germline V gene. The CDR3 DNA reads as TGTGCCAGCAACCCGTTGGACAACTCTGGGGCCAACGTCCTGACTTTC. This encodes CASNPLDNSGANVLTF.

The J gene is TRBJ2-1, the V gene TRBV18, with a weak D call TRBD1 (6 bases). Germline CDR1 KGHSH, CDR2 LQKENI. The CDR3 has 17 residues. V was cut by 0 bases and J by 5 bases, with 17 bases left in between. The CDR3 bases are TGTGCCAGCTCACCACCGGGGGCGGTGGCGTGGAACAATGAGCAGTTCTTC. This codes for CASSPPGAVAWNNEQFF.

The CDR3 DNA follows: TGTGCCAGCAGCACGATCGGGACAGTCGCTTTCTTT. Protein: CASSTIGTVAFF. V usage is TRBV6-5 and J usage is TRBJ1-1, with 7 bases aligning to TRBD1. The CDR3 is 12 amino acids. V lost 6 bases to trimming and J lost 11 bases; unmatched junction nucleotides: 9. The germline gives CDR1 MNHEY, CDR2 SVGAGI.

The chain couples TRBV6-5 to TRBJ1-2; unclear D gene. V lost 6 bases and J lost 7, with 15 bases in between. Germline CDR1 reads MNHEY; CDR2 reads SVGAGI. CDR3 length: 13 amino acids. The CDR3 region is CASRFAGSSGYTF. The CDR3 DNA sequence: TGTGCCAGCAGATTCGCGGGCTCTAGTGGCTACACCTTC.

This clone was observed a few times. V is TRBV24-1 and J is TRBJ2-2, with TRBD1 matching 7 bases. The V gene end was trimmed by 3 bases and the J gene end by 6 bases; junction bases not matched to a gene: 9. From germline, CDR1 is KGHDR and CDR2 SFDVKD. The length of the CDR3 is 16 residues. CDR3 bases: TGTGCCACCAGTGATGCCTGGTGGGGGACAGCCGGGGAGCTGTTTTTT. This translates into CATSDAWWGTAGELFF.

V and J are TRBV30 and TRBJ2-7; D may be TRBD1 (5 bases). The V end lost 2 bases, the J end lost 5 bases, and 19 bases lay between the germline ends. The CDR3 sequence is 15 residues long. In germline, CDR1 is GTSNPN, CDR2 SVGIG (reference sequence). CDR3 sequence: CAWSKLRQGKNEQYF. CDR3 nucleotide sequence: TGTGCCTGGAGTAAGCTGCGGCAGGGTAAGAACGAGCAGTACTTC.

V gene TRBV11-1 combines with J gene TRBJ1-5; D gene ambiguous. V lost 2 bases to trimming and J lost 5 bases, with 7 bases between them. Germline assignment: CDR1 SGHAT and CDR2 FQDESV (reference sequence). CDR3 length: 13 residues. The CDR3 loop reads CASSLSEDQPQHF. CDR3 nucleotides: TGTGCCAGCAGCTTATCGGAGGATCAGCCCCAGCATTTT.

The rearrangement uses TRBV9 and TRBJ1-2; a weak D match, TRBD1 (6 bases). CDR3 length: 14 amino acids. V lost 3 bases, J lost 5 bases, and 14 bases lay in between. CDR1 and CDR2 from the germline V gene are SGDLS and YYNGEE. The chain's CDR3 is CASSAQGQAYGYTF. The CDR3 region has the DNA TGTGCCAGCAGCGCACAGGGCCAGGCATATGGCTACACCTTC.

The chain joins TRBV11-2 to TRBJ2-7, with D possibly being TRBD2 (6 bases). V gave up 4 bases and J gave up 3 bases, with 19 bases separating them. Germline V lookup: CDR1 SGHAT, CDR2 FQNNGV. The length of the CDR3 is 16 residues. The chain's CDR3 is CASSSRSGDRFYEQYF. The DNA of the CDR3 is TGTGCCAGCAGCTCCCGTTCGGGGGATCGATTCTACGAGCAGTACTTC.